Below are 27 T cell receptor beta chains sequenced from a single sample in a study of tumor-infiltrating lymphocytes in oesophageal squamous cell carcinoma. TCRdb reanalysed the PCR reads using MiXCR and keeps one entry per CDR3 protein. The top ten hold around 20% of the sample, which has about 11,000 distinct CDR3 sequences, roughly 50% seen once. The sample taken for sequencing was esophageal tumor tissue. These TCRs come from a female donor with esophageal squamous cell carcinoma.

The CDR3 DNA reads as TGTGCCAGCAGTTACTCGGAAGCAGGGTACGAGCAGTACTTC. This sequence encodes CASSYSEAGYEQYF. This sequence joins TRBV6-6 and TRBJ2-5; the D gene is possibly TRBD1 (5 bases). Matching the DNA end better, TRBJ2-7 makes the J call doubtful. CDR1 MNHNY and CDR2 SVGAGI come from the germline V gene (reference sequence). CDR3 length: 14 residues.

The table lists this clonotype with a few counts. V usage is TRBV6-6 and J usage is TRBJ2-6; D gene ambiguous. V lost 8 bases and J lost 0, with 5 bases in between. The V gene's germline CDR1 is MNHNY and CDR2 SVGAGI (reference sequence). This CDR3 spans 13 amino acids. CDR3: CASVYSGANVLTF. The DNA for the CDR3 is TGTGCCAGCGTGTACTCTGGGGCCAACGTCCTGACTTTC.

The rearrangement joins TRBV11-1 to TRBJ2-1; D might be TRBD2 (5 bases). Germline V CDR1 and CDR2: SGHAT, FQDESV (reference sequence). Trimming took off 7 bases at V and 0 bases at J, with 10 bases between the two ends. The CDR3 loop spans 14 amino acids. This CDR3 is CASTVGSSYNEQFF. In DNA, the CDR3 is TGTGCCAGCACCGTGGGGAGCTCCTACAATGAGCAGTTCTTC.

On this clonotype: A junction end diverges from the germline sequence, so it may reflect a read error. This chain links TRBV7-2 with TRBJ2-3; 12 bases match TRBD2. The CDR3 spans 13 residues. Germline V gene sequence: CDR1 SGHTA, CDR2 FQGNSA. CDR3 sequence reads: CASSSQLAGGPDF. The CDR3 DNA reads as TGTGCCAGCAGCTCACAACTAGCGGGGGGCCCAGATTTT.

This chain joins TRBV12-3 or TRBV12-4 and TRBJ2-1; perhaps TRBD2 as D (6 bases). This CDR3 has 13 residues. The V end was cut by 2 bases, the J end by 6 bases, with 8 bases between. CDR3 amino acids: CASSLWGVNEQFF. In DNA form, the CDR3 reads TGTGCCAGCAGTTTATGGGGGGTCAATGAGCAGTTCTTC.

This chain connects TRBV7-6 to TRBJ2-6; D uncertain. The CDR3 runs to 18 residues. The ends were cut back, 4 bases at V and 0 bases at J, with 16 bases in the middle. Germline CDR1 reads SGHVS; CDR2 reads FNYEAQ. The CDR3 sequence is CASSSVPIWGSGANVLTF. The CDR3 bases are TGTGCCAGCAGCTCAGTTCCAATCTGGGGCTCTGGGGCCAACGTCCTGACTTTC.

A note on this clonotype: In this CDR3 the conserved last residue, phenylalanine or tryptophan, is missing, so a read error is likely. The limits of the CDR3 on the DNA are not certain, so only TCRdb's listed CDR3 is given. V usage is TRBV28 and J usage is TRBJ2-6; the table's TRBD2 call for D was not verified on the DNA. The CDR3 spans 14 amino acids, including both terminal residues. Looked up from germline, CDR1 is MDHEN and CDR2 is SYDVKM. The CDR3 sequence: CASSLTSFEQFFGA.

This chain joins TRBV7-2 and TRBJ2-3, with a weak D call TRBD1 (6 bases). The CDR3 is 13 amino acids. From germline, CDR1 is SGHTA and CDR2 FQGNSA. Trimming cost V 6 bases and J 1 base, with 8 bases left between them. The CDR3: CASRSGGTDTQYF. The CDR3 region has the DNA TGTGCCAGCAGGTCAGGGGGCACAGATACGCAGTATTTT.

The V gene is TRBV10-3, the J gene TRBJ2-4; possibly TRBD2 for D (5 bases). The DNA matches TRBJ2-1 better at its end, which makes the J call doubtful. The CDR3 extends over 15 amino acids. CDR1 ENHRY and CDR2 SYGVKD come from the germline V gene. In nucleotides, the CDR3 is TGTGCCATCAGTGACGTGAGGGCCTCTGGCAATGAGCAGTTCTTC. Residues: CAISDVRASGNEQFF.

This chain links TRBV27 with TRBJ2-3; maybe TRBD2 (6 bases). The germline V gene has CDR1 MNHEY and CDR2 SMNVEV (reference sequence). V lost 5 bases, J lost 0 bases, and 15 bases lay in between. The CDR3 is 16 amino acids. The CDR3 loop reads CASSLTPGTSTDTQYF. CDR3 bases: TGTGCCAGCAGTCTCACGCCCGGGACTAGCACAGATACGCAGTATTTT.

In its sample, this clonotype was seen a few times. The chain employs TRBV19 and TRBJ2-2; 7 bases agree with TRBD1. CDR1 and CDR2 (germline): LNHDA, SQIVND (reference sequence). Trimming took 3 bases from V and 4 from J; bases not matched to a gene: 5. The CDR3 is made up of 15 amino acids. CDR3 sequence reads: CASSIQGVITGELFF. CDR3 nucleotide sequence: TGTGCCAGTAGTATCCAGGGGGTCATCACCGGGGAGCTGTTTTTT.

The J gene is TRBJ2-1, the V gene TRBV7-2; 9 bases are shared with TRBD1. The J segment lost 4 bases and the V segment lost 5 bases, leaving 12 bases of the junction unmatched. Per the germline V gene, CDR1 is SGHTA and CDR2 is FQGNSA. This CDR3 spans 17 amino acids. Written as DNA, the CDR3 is TGTGCCAGCAGCCTTCCCACCGGGACAGGGAATTACAATGAGCAGTTCTTC. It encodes CASSLPTGTGNYNEQFF.

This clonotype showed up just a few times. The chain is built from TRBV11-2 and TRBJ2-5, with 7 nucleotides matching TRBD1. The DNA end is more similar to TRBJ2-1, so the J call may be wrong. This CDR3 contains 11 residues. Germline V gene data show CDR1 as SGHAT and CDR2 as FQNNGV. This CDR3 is CASSGGQVQFF. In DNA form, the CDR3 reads TGTGCCAGCAGCGGAGGACAGGTACAGTTCTTC.

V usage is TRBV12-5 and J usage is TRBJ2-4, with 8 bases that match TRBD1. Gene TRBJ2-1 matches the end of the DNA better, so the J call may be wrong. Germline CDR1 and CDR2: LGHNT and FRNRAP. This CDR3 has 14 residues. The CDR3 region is CASGLSQGENEQFF. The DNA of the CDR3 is TGTGCTAGTGGTTTGTCACAGGGGGAGAATGAGCAGTTCTTC.

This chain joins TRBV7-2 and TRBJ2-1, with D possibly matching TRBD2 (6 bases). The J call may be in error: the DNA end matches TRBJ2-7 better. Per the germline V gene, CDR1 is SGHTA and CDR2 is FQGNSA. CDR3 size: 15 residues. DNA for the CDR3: TGTGCCAGCAGCTCCGGGAGCGGTGGATACAATGAGCAGTACTTC. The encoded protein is CASSSGSGGYNEQYF.

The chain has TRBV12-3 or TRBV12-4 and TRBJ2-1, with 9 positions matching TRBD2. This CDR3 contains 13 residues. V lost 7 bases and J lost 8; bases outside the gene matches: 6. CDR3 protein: CASTTGTSYEQFF. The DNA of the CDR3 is TGTGCCAGCACTACCGGGACTAGCTATGAGCAGTTCTTC.

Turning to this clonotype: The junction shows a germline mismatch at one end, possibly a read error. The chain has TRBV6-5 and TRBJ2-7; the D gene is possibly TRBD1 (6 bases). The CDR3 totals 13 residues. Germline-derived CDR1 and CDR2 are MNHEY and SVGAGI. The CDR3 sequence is CASSTDRDSPLHF. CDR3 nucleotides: TGTGCCAGCAGTACGGACAGAGATTCACCCCTCCACTTC.

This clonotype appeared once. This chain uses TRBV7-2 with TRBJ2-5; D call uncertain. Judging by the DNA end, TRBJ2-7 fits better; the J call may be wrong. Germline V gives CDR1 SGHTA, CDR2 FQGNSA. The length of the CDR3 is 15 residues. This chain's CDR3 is CASSPWSRSAYEQYF. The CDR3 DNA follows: TGTGCCAGCAGCCCCTGGAGCAGGTCGGCCTACGAGCAGTACTTC.

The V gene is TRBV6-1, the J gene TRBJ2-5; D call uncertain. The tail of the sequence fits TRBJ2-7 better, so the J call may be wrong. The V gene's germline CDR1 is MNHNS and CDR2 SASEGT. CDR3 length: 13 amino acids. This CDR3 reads CASSEALRYEQYF. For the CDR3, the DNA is TGTGCCAGCAGTGAAGCGCTTAGGTACGAGCAGTACTTC.

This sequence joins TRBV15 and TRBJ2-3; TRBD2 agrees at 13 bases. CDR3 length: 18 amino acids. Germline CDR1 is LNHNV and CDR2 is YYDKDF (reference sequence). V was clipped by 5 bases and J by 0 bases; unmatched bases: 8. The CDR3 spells CATSLGTSGTRSTDTQYF. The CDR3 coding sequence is TGTGCCACCAGCCTAGGGACTAGCGGGACCCGAAGCACAGATACGCAGTATTTT. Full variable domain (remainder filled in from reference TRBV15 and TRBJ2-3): DAMVIQNPRYQVTQFGKPVTLSCSQTLNHNVMYWYQQKSSQAPKLLFHYYDKDFNNEADTPDNFQSRRPNTSFCFLDIRSPGLGDTAMYLCATSLGTSGTRSTDTQYFGPGTRLTVL.

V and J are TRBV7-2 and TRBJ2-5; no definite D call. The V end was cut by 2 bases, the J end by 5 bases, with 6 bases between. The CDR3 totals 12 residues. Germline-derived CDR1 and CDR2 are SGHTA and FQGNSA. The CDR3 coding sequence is TGTGCCAGCAGCTTATCATCTGAGACCCAGTACTTC. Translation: CASSLSSETQYF.

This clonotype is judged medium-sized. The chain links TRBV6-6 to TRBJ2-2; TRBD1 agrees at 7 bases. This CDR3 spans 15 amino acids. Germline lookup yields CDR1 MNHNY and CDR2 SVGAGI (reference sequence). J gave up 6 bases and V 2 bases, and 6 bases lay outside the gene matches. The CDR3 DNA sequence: TGTGCCAGCAGTTACCCCCAGGGGGACGCCGGGGAGCTGTTTTTT. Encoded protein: CASSYPQGDAGELFF.

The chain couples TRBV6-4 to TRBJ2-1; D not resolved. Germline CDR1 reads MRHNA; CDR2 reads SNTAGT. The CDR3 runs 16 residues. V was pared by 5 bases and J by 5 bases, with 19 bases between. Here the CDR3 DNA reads TGTGCCAGCAGTCCCTTAGGGATAGTCTCGAACAATGAGCAGTTCTTC. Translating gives CASSPLGIVSNNEQFF.

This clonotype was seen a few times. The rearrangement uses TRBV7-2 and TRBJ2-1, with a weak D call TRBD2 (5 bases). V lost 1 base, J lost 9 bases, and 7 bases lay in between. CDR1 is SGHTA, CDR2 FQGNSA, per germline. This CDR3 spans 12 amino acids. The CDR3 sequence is CASSLGELEQFF. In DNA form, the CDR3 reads TGTGCCAGCAGCTTAGGGGAGCTTGAGCAGTTCTTC.

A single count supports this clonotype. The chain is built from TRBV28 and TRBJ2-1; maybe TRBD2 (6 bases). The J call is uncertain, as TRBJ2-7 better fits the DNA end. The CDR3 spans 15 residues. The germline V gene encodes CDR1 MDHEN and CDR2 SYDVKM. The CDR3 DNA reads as TGTGCCAGCAGTTTAGGAGGGAGCACCTACAATGAGCAGTACTTC. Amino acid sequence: CASSLGGSTYNEQYF.

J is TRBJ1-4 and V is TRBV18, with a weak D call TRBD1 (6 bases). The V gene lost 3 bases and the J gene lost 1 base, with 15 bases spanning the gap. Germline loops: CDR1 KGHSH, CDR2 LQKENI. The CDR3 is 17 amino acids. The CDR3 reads CASSPDRQRGTNEKLFF. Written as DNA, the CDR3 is TGTGCCAGCTCACCGGACAGACAACGGGGAACTAATGAAAAACTGTTTTTT.

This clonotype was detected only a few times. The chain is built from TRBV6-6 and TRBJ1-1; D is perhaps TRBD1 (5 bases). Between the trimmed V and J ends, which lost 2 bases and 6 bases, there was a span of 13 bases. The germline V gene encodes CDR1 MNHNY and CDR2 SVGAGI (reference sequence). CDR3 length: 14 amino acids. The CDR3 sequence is CASSYSGAGAEAFF. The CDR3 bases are TGTGCCAGCAGTTACAGTGGGGCCGGGGCTGAAGCTTTCTTT.